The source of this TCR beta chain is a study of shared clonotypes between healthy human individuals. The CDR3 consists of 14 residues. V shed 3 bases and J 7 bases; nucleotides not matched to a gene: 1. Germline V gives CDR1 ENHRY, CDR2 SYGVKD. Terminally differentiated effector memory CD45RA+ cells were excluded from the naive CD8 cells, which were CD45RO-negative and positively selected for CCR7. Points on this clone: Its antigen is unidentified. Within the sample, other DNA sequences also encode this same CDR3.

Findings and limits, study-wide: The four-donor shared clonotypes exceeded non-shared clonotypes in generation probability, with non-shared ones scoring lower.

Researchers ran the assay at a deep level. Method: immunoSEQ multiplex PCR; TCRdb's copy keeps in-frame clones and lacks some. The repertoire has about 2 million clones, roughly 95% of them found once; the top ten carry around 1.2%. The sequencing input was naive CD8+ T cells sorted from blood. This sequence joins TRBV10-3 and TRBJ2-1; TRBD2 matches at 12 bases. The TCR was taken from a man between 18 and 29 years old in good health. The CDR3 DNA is TGTGCCATCAGTGAAACTAGCGGGGGGAATGAGCAGTTCTTC. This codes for CAISETSGGNEQFF.